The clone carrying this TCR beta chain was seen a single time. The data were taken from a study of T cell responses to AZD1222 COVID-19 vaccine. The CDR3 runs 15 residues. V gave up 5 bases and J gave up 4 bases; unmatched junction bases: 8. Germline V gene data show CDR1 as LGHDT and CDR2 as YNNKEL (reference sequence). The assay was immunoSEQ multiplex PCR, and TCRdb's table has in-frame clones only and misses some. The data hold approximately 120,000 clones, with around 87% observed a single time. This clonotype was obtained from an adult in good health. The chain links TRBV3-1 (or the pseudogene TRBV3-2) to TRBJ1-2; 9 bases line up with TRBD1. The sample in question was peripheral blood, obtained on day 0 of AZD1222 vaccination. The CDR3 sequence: CASSGTGRRVYGYTF. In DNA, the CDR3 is TGTGCCAGCAGCGGGACAGGGAGAAGAGTCTATGGCTACACCTTC.